Shown below are 24 T cell receptor beta chains from a single sample sequenced in a study of blood T cell repertoires in COVID-19. TCRdb's copy holds only in-frame clones and misses some; the assay was immunoSEQ multiplex PCR. Of about 17,000 clones in the sample, around nine tenths were seen once. The sample comprised peripheral blood. These receptors all come from a man aged 55 to 69 with active COVID-19.

The chain links TRBV29-1 to TRBJ2-3, with D perhaps matching TRBD2 (7 bases). Germline V gene lookup returns CDR1 SQVTM and CDR2 ANQGSEA. The CDR3 loop spans 15 amino acids. Trimming shortened V by 7 bases and J by 1 base, and 18 bases separated the two germline ends. Here the CDR3 DNA reads TGCAGCGCTCGCGATTCGGGGGGCCGCACAGATACGCAGTATTTT. Translating gives CSARDSGGRTDTQYF.

The chain links TRBV5-1 to TRBJ2-3, with 16 bases that match TRBD2. In germline, CDR1 is SGHRS, CDR2 YFSETQ. The V segment lost 4 bases and the J segment 0 bases; nucleotides outside the gene matches: 5. CDR3 length: 18 amino acids. The CDR3 DNA sequence: TGCGCCAGCAGCCCGGGACTAGCGGGGGGGACTAGCACAGATACGCAGTATTTT. Encoded protein: CASSPGLAGGTSTDTQYF.

V is TRBV7-2 and J is TRBJ2-1, with 13 bases that match TRBD2. This CDR3 has 14 residues. After removal of 6 bases from V and 7 bases from J, the junction contained 3 bases not matched to a gene. Germline CDR1 SGHTA, CDR2 FQGNSA. CDR3 sequence: CASRTSGGGNEQFF. The CDR3 nucleotides read TGTGCCAGCAGAACTAGCGGGGGGGGGAATGAGCAGTTCTTC.

The chain employs TRBV6-4 and TRBJ1-2, with D maybe TRBD1 (5 bases). CDR1 and CDR2 from the germline V gene are MRHNA and SNTAGT. Trimming cost V 5 bases and J 7 bases, with 17 bases left between them. The CDR3 is 14 residues long. The CDR3 spells CASSPAGLDGGYTF. The DNA of the CDR3 is TGTGCCAGCAGTCCCGCGGGGCTCGACGGTGGCTACACCTTC.

This chain connects TRBV6-5 to TRBJ1-1, with a possible D match to TRBD1 (6 bases). V was pared by 4 bases and J by 1 base, with 10 bases between. Germline lookup yields CDR1 MNHEY and CDR2 SVGAGI. The CDR3 contains 14 residues. CDR3 bases: TGTGCCAGCAGTTTTACAGGGTCGAACACTGAAGCTTTCTTT. Translating gives CASSFTGSNTEAFF.

The chain has TRBV20-1 and TRBJ1-2; D remains unclear. CDR3 length: 13 amino acids. In germline, CDR1 is DFQATT, CDR2 SNEGSKA (reference sequence). V was cut by 3 bases and J by 4 bases, with 12 bases left in between. This CDR3 reads CSASSGKSYGYTF. The CDR3 DNA is TGCAGTGCTAGTTCAGGAAAAAGCTATGGCTACACCTTC.

The J gene is TRBJ1-1, the V gene TRBV18; tentatively, D is TRBD1 (5 bases). The ends were cut back, 2 bases at V and 10 bases at J, with 17 bases in the middle. This CDR3 is built from 14 residues. Germline V lookup: CDR1 KGHSH, CDR2 LQKENI. This chain's CDR3 is CASSPSGPQRGAFF. The CDR3 DNA is TGTGCCAGCTCACCATCCGGGCCTCAAAGGGGAGCTTTCTTT.

This chain joins TRBV10-3 and TRBJ1-1; a weak D match, TRBD1 (5 bases). Germline V gives CDR1 ENHRY, CDR2 SYGVKD. The CDR3 is 15 residues long. V shed 0 bases and J shed 2 bases, with 10 bases lying between them. CDR3 in amino acids: CAISESLGDNTEAFF. Written as DNA, the CDR3 is TGTGCCATCAGTGAGTCGTTAGGGGATAACACTGAAGCTTTCTTT.

The chain has TRBV7-6 and TRBJ1-4, with D maybe TRBD1 (6 bases). Looked up from germline, CDR1 is SGHVS and CDR2 is FNYEAQ. V was cut by 2 bases and J by 5 bases, with 15 bases left in between. CDR3 length equals 16 residues. CDR3 protein: CASSLSRTEKNEKLFF. In nucleotides, the CDR3 is TGTGCCAGCAGCTTATCCCGGACAGAGAAAAATGAAAAACTGTTTTTT.

This rearrangement joins TRBV18 to TRBJ1-2, with TRBD1 matching over 10 bases. Germline assignment: CDR1 KGHSH and CDR2 LQKENI. CDR3 length: 15 residues. V gave up 6 bases and J gave up 8 bases; unmatched junction bases: 12. The CDR3 coding sequence is TGTGCCAGCTCTCCCGGGACAGGGGAGTTGCAAGGCTACACCTTC. It translates to CASSPGTGELQGYTF.

This rearrangement joins TRBV28 to TRBJ2-3; D possibly corresponds to TRBD2 (6 bases). The germline gives CDR1 MDHEN, CDR2 SYDVKM. The CDR3 runs to 15 residues. Between the trimmed V and J ends, which lost 6 bases and 1 base, there was a span of 14 bases. CDR3 nucleotide sequence: TGTGCCAGCAGGGGCGGAGGGGCCGGCACAGATACGCAGTATTTT. It translates to CASRGGGAGTDTQYF.

The V call is TRBV7-3, the J call TRBJ1-1, with D tentatively TRBD1 (5 bases). V was cut by 4 bases and J by 5 bases, with 11 bases left in between. The CDR3 totals 13 residues. Germline V gene lookup returns CDR1 SGHTA and CDR2 FQGTGA. CDR3 coding DNA: TGTGCCAGCAGCTCGTCAGGGATGACTGAAGCTTTCTTT. Protein product: CASSSSGMTEAFF.

The CDR3 loop reads CASSGGHPTGELFF. CDR3 DNA: TGCGCCAGCAGCGGGGGACACCCAACCGGGGAGCTGTTTTTT. The rearrangement uses TRBV5-1 and TRBJ2-2; D might be TRBD1 (6 bases). Germline CDR1 SGHRS, CDR2 YFSETQ. CDR3 length: 14 residues. Trimming took off 4 bases at V and 5 bases at J, with 12 bases between the two ends.

The rearrangement joins TRBV7-9 to TRBJ1-6; D is undetermined. Germline V CDR1 and CDR2: SEHNR, FQNEAQ (reference sequence). The CDR3 is made up of 13 amino acids. The ends were cut back, 5 bases at V and 9 bases at J, with 11 bases in the middle. This CDR3 reads CASSAEWSSPLHF. The CDR3 nucleotides are TGTGCCAGCAGCGCGGAATGGAGTTCACCCCTCCACTTT.

The gene calls are TRBV5-6 and TRBJ2-1; no firm D call. CDR1 and CDR2 from the germline V gene are SGHDT and YYEEEE. The CDR3 contains 13 residues. V lost 1 base and J lost 6, with 8 bases in between. DNA of the CDR3: TGTGCCAGCAGCTTGCCAGCGAGCAATGAGCAGTTCTTC. This sequence encodes CASSLPASNEQFF.

The chain employs TRBV7-2 and TRBJ2-3, with a tentative D call TRBD1 (5 bases). V was pared by 2 bases and J by 1 base, with 13 bases between. The germline V gene encodes CDR1 SGHTA and CDR2 FQGNSA. This CDR3 has 16 residues. Here the CDR3 reads CASSLRSRVGTDTQYF. In DNA form, the CDR3 reads TGTGCCAGCAGCTTAAGGAGCAGGGTTGGCACAGATACGCAGTATTTT.

This clone came up once. The J gene is TRBJ2-5, the V gene TRBV5-1; 7 bases agree with TRBD1. V lost 9 bases to trimming and J lost 5 bases; unmatched junction nucleotides: 13. This CDR3 contains 14 residues. The germline gives CDR1 SGHRS, CDR2 YFSETQ. CDR3 bases: TGCGCCACGACCATAACAGGGGCAGGGGAGACCCAGTACTTC. Translated, it gives CATTITGAGETQYF.

The rearrangement joins TRBV12-5 to TRBJ2-1, with TRBD2 as a possible D gene (6 bases). Germline lookup yields CDR1 LGHNT and CDR2 FRNRAP. V gave up 3 bases and J gave up 3 bases, with 21 bases separating them. This CDR3 region has 18 residues. The CDR3 sequence is CASGFQPGTGEFYNEQFF. DNA of the CDR3: TGTGCTAGTGGTTTCCAGCCCGGGACGGGGGAATTCTACAATGAGCAGTTCTTC.

The V and J genes are TRBV5-4 and TRBJ2-5, with TRBD2 matching over 9 bases. Germline loops: CDR1 SGHNT, CDR2 YYREEE (reference sequence). The CDR3 extends over 15 amino acids. Losses at the gene ends were 1 base for V and 5 bases for J; bases not matched to a gene: 6. CDR3 residues: CASSLIGGGAETQYF. CDR3 nucleotides: TGTGCCAGCAGCTTGATCGGCGGGGGGGCGGAGACCCAGTACTTC. Together with reference TRBV5-4 and TRBJ2-5, the CDR3 gives the full variable domain: ETGVTQSPTHLIKTRGQQVTLRCSSQSGHNTVSWYQQALGQGPQFIFQYYREEENGRGNFPPRFSGLQFPNYSSELNVNALELDDSALYLCASSLIGGGAETQYFGPGTRLLVL.

On this clone itself: Compared with germline, one end of the junction differs, possibly owing to a read error. J is TRBJ2-4 and V is TRBV19, with TRBD1 as a possible D gene (6 bases). The CDR3 is made up of 13 amino acids. Looked up from germline, CDR1 is LNHDA and CDR2 is SQIVND (reference sequence). CDR3 protein: CASSIAGTGTSNF. The CDR3 region has the DNA TGTGCCAGTAGTATAGCCGGAACCGGGACATCGAACTTC.

In nucleotides, the CDR3 is TGTGCCAGCAGGTCAGGGGGCTCTGGCTACACCTTC. It codes for CASRSGGSGYTF. The chain has TRBV3-1 (or the pseudogene TRBV3-2) and TRBJ1-2, with 8 bases that match TRBD1. This CDR3 region has 12 residues. V shed 6 bases and J 7 bases; nucleotides not matched to a gene: 4. Germline CDR1 is LGHDT and CDR2 is YNNKEL (reference sequence).

V is TRBV28 and J is TRBJ1-1; D might be TRBD1 (5 bases). Germline V lookup: CDR1 MDHEN, CDR2 SYDVKM. This CDR3 contains 12 residues. The CDR3 is CGWGGMNTEAFF. In DNA, the CDR3 is TGTGGGTGGGGGGGGATGAACACTGAAGCTTTCTTT. The full variable domain, in which reference TRBV28 and TRBJ1-1 provide the parts outside the CDR3, is DVKVTQSSRYLVKRTGEKVFLECVQDMDHENMFWYRQDPGLGLRLIYFSYDVKMKEKGDIPEGYSVSREKKERFSLILESASTNQTSMYLCGWGGMNTEAFFGQGTRLTVV.

In this sample, this clone is large. The V and J genes are TRBV28 and TRBJ2-1, with D perhaps matching TRBD1 (5 bases). Trimming left V 6 bases short and J 1 base short, with 16 bases between. CDR3 length: 16 residues. Germline V gene lookup returns CDR1 MDHEN and CDR2 SYDVKM. The CDR3 DNA reads as TGTGCCAGCAGAGGCGACAGTGATCAATCCTACAATGAGCAGTTCTTC. This gives the protein CASRGDSDQSYNEQFF.

This clone showed up just once. The chain employs TRBV28 and TRBJ2-7; D gene unclear. CDR3 length equals 12 residues. The V and J ends lost 3 bases and 5 bases respectively, with 8 bases between them. Per the germline V gene, CDR1 is MDHEN and CDR2 is SYDVKM. DNA of the CDR3: TGTGCCAGCAGTTTGGTACAAGACGAGCAGTACTTC. Amino acids: CASSLVQDEQYF.